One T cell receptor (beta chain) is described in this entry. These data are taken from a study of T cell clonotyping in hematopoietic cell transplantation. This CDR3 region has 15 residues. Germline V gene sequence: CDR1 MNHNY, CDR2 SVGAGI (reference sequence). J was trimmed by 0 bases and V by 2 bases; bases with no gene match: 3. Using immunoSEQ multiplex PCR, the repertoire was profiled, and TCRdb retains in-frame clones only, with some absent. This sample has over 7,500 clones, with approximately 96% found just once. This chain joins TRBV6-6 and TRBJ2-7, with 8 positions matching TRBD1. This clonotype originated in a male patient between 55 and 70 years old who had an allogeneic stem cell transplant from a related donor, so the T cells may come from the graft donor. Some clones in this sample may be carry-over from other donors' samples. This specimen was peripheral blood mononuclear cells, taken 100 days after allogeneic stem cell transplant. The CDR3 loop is CASSYNRGSSYEQYF. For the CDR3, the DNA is TGTGCCAGCAGTTACAACAGGGGGAGCTCCTACGAGCAGTACTTC.